This T cell receptor (beta chain) is drawn from a study of blood T cell repertoires in COVID-19. In this sample, this clone turned up a few times. Germline V gene sequence: CDR1 MGHRA, CDR2 YSYEKL. The CDR3 is made up of 14 amino acids. Deletions cut 0 bases from V and 7 bases from J, with 10 bases between. In the original processing: Using reference gene primer amplification, nucleated cell counts were estimated. Here immunoSEQ multiplex PCR was the method, and the copy in TCRdb shows in-frame clones only, minus some. From that table come the V and J calls and clone size; the DNA was used to work out D and trimming. The table lists roughly 73,000 clones, 85% to 90% of them singletons, with roughly 9.6% in the top ten.

The clonotype was recovered from a man older than 75 with acute or convalescent COVID-19. Material for sequencing was peripheral blood. This chain links TRBV4-1 with TRBJ1-5; no clear D gene. The CDR3, as DNA: TGCGCCAGCAGCCAAGAGTATCCCCAGCAGCCCCAGCATTTT. Translating it yields CASSQEYPQQPQHF.